A selection of T cell receptor beta chains follows, all from one sample in a study of cytomegalovirus exposure and HLA in healthy donors. The protocol was immunoSEQ multiplex PCR, while the TCRdb copy is restricted to in-frame clones and leaves out a portion. The sample shows some 180,000 clones, approximately 85% of them seen only once. Specimen: PBMCs. The receptors shown here come from a woman aged 45-65 years in good health and CMV-seronegative. CDR3s include the opening cysteine and the closing phenylalanine or tryptophan. Fields, in order: J gene, clone size, V gene, CDR3 protein. The size entry is marked missing in some rows and otherwise reads once, few, many or a size class.

>TRBJ2-1|NA|TRBV9
CASSVGVGSSYNEQFF
>TRBJ1-6|NA|TRBV6-5
CASSYSGQFSPLHF
>TRBJ2-7|NA|TRBV7-9
CASSLRYEQYF
>TRBJ1-4|NA|TRBV6-1
CASRPDRDKNEKLFF
>TRBJ2-7|NA|TRBV5-1
CASSGAPSGGSYEQYF
>TRBJ2-1|once|TRBV9
CASSVAASSSNEQFF
>TRBJ2-7|NA|TRBV5-4
CASSSSGRGRPYEQYF
>TRBJ1-2|few|TRBV28
CASSVPGQRNYGYTF
>TRBJ1-4|NA|TRBV5-1
CASSLDGQWATNEKLFF
>TRBJ1-3|once|TRBV7-9
CASSSTGTGSSGNTIYF
>TRBJ2-2|NA|TRBV28
CATQAGAGNTGELFF
>TRBJ1-2|NA|TRBV19
CASSIMEGNGYGYTF
>TRBJ2-1|NA|TRBV5-1
CASSSQPGLEQFF